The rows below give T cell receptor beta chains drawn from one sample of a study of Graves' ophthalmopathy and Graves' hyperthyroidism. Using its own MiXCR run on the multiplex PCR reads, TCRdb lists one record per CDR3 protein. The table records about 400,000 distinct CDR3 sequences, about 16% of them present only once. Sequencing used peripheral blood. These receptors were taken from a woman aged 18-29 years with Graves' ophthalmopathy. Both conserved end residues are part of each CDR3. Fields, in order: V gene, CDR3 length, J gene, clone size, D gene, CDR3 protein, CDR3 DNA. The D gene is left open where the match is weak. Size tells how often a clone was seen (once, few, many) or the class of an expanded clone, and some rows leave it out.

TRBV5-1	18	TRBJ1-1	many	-	CASSLSFVGSGMNTEAFF	TGCGCCAGCAGCTTGAGTTTCGTAGGTTCGGGGATGAACACTGAAGCTTTCTTT
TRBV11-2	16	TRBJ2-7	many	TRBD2	CASSAGLAGGRYEQYF	TGTGCCAGCAGCGCCGGACTAGCGGGGGGGCGTTACGAGCAGTACTTC
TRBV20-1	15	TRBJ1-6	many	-	CSARKIEGRRSPLHF	TGCAGTGCTAGAAAAATTGAAGGTCGTAGGTCACCCCTCCACTTT
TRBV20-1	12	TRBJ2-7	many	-	CSYTRENYEQYF	TGCAGTTACACCAGGGAAAACTACGAGCAGTACTTC
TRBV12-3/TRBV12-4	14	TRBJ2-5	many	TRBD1	CASSRDRGQETQYF	TGTGCCAGCAGTCGGGACAGGGGGCAGGAGACCCAGTACTTC
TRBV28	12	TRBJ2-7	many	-	CASSFPPAEQYF	TGTGCCAGCAGTTTCCCACCGGCCGAGCAGTACTTC
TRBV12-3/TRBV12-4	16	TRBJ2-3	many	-	CASTPRFSGPDDTQYF	TGTGCCAGCACTCCCCGGTTTAGCGGCCCTGACGATACGCAGTATTTT
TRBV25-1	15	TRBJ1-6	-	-	CASRPDSSYNSPLHF	TGTGCCAGCAGGCCAGACAGCTCCTATAATTCACCCCTCCACTTT
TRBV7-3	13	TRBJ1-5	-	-	CASSFNQDQPQHF	TGTGCCAGCAGCTTCAACCAAGATCAGCCCCAGCATTTT
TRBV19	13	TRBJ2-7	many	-	CASSHWGPYEQYF	TGTGCCAGTAGCCACTGGGGTCCCTACGAGCAGTACTTC
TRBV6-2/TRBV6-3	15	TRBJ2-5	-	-	CASSYRQGIKETQYF	TGTGCCAGCAGTTACCGGCAGGGGATCAAAGAGACCCAGTACTTC
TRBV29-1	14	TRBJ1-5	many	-	CSVNFGTPNQPQHF	TGCAGCGTTAACTTCGGGACCCCCAATCAGCCCCAGCATTTT
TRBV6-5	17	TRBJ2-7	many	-	CASSYRIPWTTTNEQYF	TGTGCCAGCAGTTACCGCATTCCTTGGACAACAACTAACGAGCAGTACTTC
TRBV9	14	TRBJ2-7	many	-	CASSSHRAAVEQYF	TGTGCCAGCTCATCCCACAGGGCCGCGGTCGAGCAGTACTTC
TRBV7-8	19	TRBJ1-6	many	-	CASSFDRQLQPTRGSPLHF	TGTGCCAGCAGCTTCGACAGACAGCTCCAACCGACCAGAGGATCACCCCTCCACTTT
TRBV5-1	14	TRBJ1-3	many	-	CASQKQGSGNTIYF	TGCGCCAGCCAAAAACAGGGATCTGGAAACACCATATATTTT
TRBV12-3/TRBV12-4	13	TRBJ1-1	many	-	CASSLKGTTEAFF	TGTGCCAGCAGTTTAAAAGGGACCACTGAAGCTTTCTTT
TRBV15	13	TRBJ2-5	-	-	CATSRTGRGTQYF	TGTGCCACCAGCAGGACAGGGAGGGGGACCCAGTACTTC
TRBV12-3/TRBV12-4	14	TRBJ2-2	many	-	CASTFRMGVGELFF	TGTGCCAGCACCTTTCGGATGGGAGTCGGGGAGCTGTTTTTT
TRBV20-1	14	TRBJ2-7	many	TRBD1	CSASEPGGSYEQYF	TGCAGTGCTAGCGAACCAGGGGGCTCCTACGAGCAGTACTTC
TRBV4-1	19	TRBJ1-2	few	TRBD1	CASRHPTTRRQGRDYGYTF	TGCGCCAGCAGGCACCCGACAACCCGACGACAGGGCAGAGACTATGGCTACACCTTC
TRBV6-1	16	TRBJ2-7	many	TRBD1	CASSERTGTIFYEQYF	TGTGCCAGCAGTGAGCGGACAGGGACGATTTTCTACGAGCAGTACTTC
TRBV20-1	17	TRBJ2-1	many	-	CSARVSSGSPSYNEQFF	TGCAGTGCTAGGGTGAGCAGCGGGTCCCCCTCCTACAATGAGCAGTTCTTC
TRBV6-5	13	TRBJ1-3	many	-	CASSLGGRNTIYF	TGTGCCAGCAGTCTCGGGGGCAGAAACACCATATATTTT
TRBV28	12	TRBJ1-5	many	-	CASSFVSQPQHF	TGTGCCAGCAGTTTTGTTAGTCAGCCCCAGCATTTT
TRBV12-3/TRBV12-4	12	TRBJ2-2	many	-	CASTYNTGELFF	TGTGCCAGCACCTATAACACCGGGGAGCTGTTTTTT
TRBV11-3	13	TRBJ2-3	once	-	CASSSGGADTQYF	TGTGCCAGCAGCTCTGGGGGCGCAGATACGCAGTATTTT
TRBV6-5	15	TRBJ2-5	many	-	CASRLSGASQETQYF	TGTGCCAGCAGGTTGTCTGGGGCGTCCCAAGAGACCCAGTACTTC
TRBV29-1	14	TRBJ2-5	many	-	CSVMGGRVVETQYF	TGCAGCGTTATGGGGGGACGGGTAGTGGAGACCCAGTACTTC
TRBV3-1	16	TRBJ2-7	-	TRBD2	CASSQRESGELYEQYF	TGTGCCAGCAGCCAAAGGGAGAGCGGGGAGCTCTACGAGCAGTACTTC
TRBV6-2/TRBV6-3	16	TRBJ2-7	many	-	CASSDLPVLVSYEQYF	TGTGCCAGCAGTGACCTCCCGGTCCTCGTCTCCTACGAGCAGTACTTC
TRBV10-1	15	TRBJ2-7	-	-	CASSDSITAVNEQYF	TGCGCCAGCAGTGATTCAATAACTGCTGTCAACGAGCAGTACTTC
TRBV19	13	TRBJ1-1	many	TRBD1	CASSMWDRDRAFF	TGTGCCAGTAGTATGTGGGACAGGGACAGAGCTTTCTTT
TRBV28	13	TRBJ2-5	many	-	CASSFRFAKDQYF	TGTGCCAGCAGTTTTAGGTTTGCAAAGGACCAGTACTTC
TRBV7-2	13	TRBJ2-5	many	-	CASSSAFRQVQYF	TGTGCCAGCAGCTCCGCTTTCCGACAGGTTCAGTACTTC
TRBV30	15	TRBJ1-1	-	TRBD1	CAWSVPEGAHTEAFF	TGTGCCTGGAGTGTACCTGAGGGGGCCCACACTGAAGCTTTCTTT
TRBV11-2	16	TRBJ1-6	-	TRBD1	CASSLDGGQGWSPLHF	TGTGCCAGCAGCTTAGATGGTGGACAGGGATGGTCACCCCTCCACTTT
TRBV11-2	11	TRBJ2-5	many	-	CALRVQETQYF	TGTGCCCTGAGGGTTCAAGAGACCCAGTACTTC
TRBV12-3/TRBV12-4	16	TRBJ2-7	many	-	CASTQSRTVGSYEQYF	TGTGCCAGCACCCAAAGTAGGACGGTAGGTTCCTACGAGCAGTACTTC
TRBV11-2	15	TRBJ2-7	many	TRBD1	CASSLVRQGFYEQYF	TGTGCCAGCAGCTTAGTAAGACAGGGGTTCTACGAGCAGTACTTC
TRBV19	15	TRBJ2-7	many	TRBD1	CASSPPRGQSYEQYF	TGTGCCAGTAGTCCCCCCCGGGGACAGTCCTACGAGCAGTACTTC
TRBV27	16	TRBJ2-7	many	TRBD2	CASTSALAGDNYEQYF	TGTGCCAGCACCTCCGCCCTAGCGGGAGATAACTACGAGCAGTACTTC
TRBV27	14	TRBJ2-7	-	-	CASNRYGPSYEQYF	TGTGCCAGCAACAGATACGGGCCCTCCTACGAGCAGTACTTC
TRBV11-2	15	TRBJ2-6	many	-	CASSSRGIGANVLTF	TGTGCCAGCAGCTCCAGGGGCATTGGGGCCAACGTCCTGACTTTC
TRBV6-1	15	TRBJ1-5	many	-	CATTQGASSNQPQHF	TGTGCCACAACGCAAGGGGCAAGTAGCAATCAGCCCCAGCATTTT
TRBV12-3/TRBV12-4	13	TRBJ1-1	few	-	CASCLRGGTEAFF	TGTGCCAGCTGCCTTCGGGGAGGCACTGAAGCTTTCTTT
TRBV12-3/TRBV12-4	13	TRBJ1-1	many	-	CASSKAQDTEAFF	TGTGCCAGCAGTAAAGCCCAAGACACTGAAGCTTTCTTT
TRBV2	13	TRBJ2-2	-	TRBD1	CASSKQGYGELFF	TGTGCCAGCAGTAAACAGGGGTACGGGGAGCTGTTTTTT
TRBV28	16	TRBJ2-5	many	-	CASSLPGTPYQETQYF	TGTGCCAGCAGTTTACCCGGGACACCGTACCAAGAGACCCAGTACTTC
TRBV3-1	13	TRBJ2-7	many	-	CASSQVGIYEQYF	TGTGCCAGCAGCCAAGTCGGGATCTACGAGCAGTACTTC
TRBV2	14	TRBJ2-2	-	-	CASSGRINTGELFF	TGTGCCAGCAGCGGCAGGATCAACACCGGGGAGCTGTTTTTT
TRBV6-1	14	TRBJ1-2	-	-	CASRPIGTGIGYTF	TGTGCCAGCAGACCGATCGGGACGGGGATTGGCTACACCTTC
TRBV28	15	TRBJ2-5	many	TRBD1	CASSTRQGTQETQYF	TGTGCCAGCAGTACCCGACAGGGGACGCAAGAGACCCAGTACTTC
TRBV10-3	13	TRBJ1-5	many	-	CAISDANNQPQHF	TGTGCCATCAGTGATGCTAATAATCAGCCCCAGCATTTT
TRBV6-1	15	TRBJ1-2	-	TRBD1	CASMAGQDSVYGYTF	TGTGCCAGCATGGCCGGACAGGACTCCGTCTATGGCTACACCTTC